This T cell receptor beta chain was profiled in a study of T cell repertoires in cytomegalovirus infection. Background on the study: An indication of both CMV infection and matching HLA type came from public TCR beta signatures. Whole-study results and caveats: Carriers of CMV plus the relevant HLA were identified by cumulative public TCR beta family frequency. Across the ex vivo response, the dominant clonotypes were HLA-C-restricted CMV-specific TCR beta clonotypes.

CDR1 is DFQATT and CDR2 is SNEGSKA in the germline V gene (reference sequence). V was clipped by 0 bases and J by 0 bases, with 12 bases between them. The CDR3 sequence is 15 residues long. This clonotype came up many times. The antigen is not known. A single record per CDR3 protein comes from TCRdb applying MiXCR to the reads. This sample yields around 280,000 distinct CDR3 sequences, of which about 9.2% are seen a single time; more than 2.5% belongs to the top ten. This sequence joins TRBV20-1 and TRBJ2-7; D remains ambiguous. The sequence derives from a human donor in good health (CMV status not recorded). Some clones in this sample may be carry-over from other donors' samples. Sequences were obtained from PBMCs. The chain's CDR3 is CSARDRYTPSYEQYV. CDR3 nucleotide sequence: TGCAGTGCTAGAGATCGTTATACCCCCTCCTACGAGCAGTACGTC.